One sample yielded the 17 T cell receptor beta chains listed below, sequenced in a study of OX40 agonist ivuxolimab in advanced cancers. Data came from immunoSEQ multiplex PCR; TCRdb stores just in-frame clones and leaves some out. The data show around 39,000 clones, roughly 78% seen once. The material was CD4+ or CD8+ T cells sorted from blood, obtained in a trial of the OX40 agonist ivuxolimab. The receptors here all came from an adult with an advanced solid tumor such as melanoma, head and neck, liver or kidney cancer.

J is TRBJ2-7 and V is TRBV6-5; no clear D gene. Trimming pared 4 bases from V and 2 bases from J, leaving 9 bases between. The CDR3 consists of 13 residues. Germline V gene data show CDR1 as MNHEY and CDR2 as SVGAGI. The CDR3 sequence is CASSFGGTYEQYF. CDR3 DNA: TGTGCCAGCAGTTTCGGTGGTACCTACGAGCAGTACTTC.

This chain links TRBV11-1 with TRBJ2-5; 7 bases line up with TRBD2. J lost 4 bases, V lost 1 base, and 6 bases had no gene match. CDR1 is SGHAT and CDR2 is FQDESV in the germline V gene (reference sequence). The CDR3 totals 15 residues. The CDR3: CASSLGAGVVETQYF. CDR3 DNA: TGTGCCAGCAGCTTAGGTGCGGGAGTAGTAGAGACCCAGTACTTC.

This sequence joins TRBV20-1 and TRBJ2-7, with D uncertain. CDR1 is DFQATT, CDR2 SNEGSKA, per germline (reference sequence). This CDR3 has 11 amino acids. The CDR3 spells CRFSDSYEQYF. The CDR3 bases are TGCAGGTTCTCTGACTCCTACGAGCAGTACTTC.

This CDR3 is CASSLLYNSPLHF. The CDR3 DNA reads TGTGCCAGCAGCTTACTGTATAATTCACCCCTCCACTTT. The V gene is TRBV7-3, the J gene TRBJ1-6; D is ambiguous. The ends were cut back, 2 bases at V and 4 bases at J, with 3 bases in the middle. This CDR3 comprises 13 residues. Germline CDR1 and CDR2: SGHTA and FQGTGA.

This chain connects TRBV4-2 to TRBJ2-5; 7 nucleotides agree with TRBD2. Looked up from germline, CDR1 is LGHNA and CDR2 is YNFKEQ. The V segment lost 5 bases and the J segment 3 bases; nucleotides outside the gene matches: 6. This CDR3 comprises 14 residues. The DNA for the CDR3 is TGTGCCAGCAGCGACAATCTAGCGGAAGAGACCCAGTACTTC. The encoded protein is CASSDNLAEETQYF.

This chain links TRBV19 with TRBJ1-4; D is unresolved. The CDR3 consists of 13 residues. Trimming removed 3 bases at V and 8 bases at J, with 10 bases between. Germline lookup yields CDR1 LNHDA and CDR2 SQIVND (reference sequence). The chain's CDR3 is CASSITWNEKLFF. The CDR3 bases are TGTGCCAGTAGTATCACGTGGAACGAAAAACTGTTTTTT.

The V gene is TRBV2, the J gene TRBJ1-5; D gene unclear. There are 15 residues in the CDR3. Germline V gives CDR1 SNHLY, CDR2 FYNNEI. With 4 bases removed from V and 4 bases from J, the gap between germline ends came to 14 bases. This CDR3 is CASSGVVGRNQPQHF. CDR3 DNA sequence: TGTGCCAGCAGTGGAGTCGTGGGGAGAAATCAGCCCCAGCATTTT.

V and J are TRBV7-2 and TRBJ1-5; 7 bases are a match to TRBD1. The CDR3 extends over 15 amino acids. V lost 1 base to trimming and J lost 4 bases; unmatched junction nucleotides: 4. Germline values: CDR1 SGHTA, CDR2 FQGNSA. The CDR3 is CASSLGQTGNQPQHF. The CDR3 DNA reads TGTGCCAGCAGCTTAGGGCAGACAGGGAATCAGCCCCAGCATTTT. The whole variable domain, filled in from reference TRBV7-2 and TRBJ1-5, reads GAGVSQSPSNKVTEKGKDVELRCDPISGHTALYWYRQSLGQGLEFLIYFQGNSAPDKSGLPSDRFSAERTGGSVSTLTIQRTQQEDSAVYLCASSLGQTGNQPQHFGDGTRLSIL.

This rearrangement joins TRBV30 to TRBJ1-3; D remains unclear. The CDR3 runs 16 residues. From germline, CDR1 is GTSNPN and CDR2 SVGIG (reference sequence). V gave up 2 bases and J gave up 0 bases, with 14 bases separating them. The CDR3 coding sequence is TGTGCCTGGAGTAATACCGCCCGGGGCTCTGGAAACACCATATATTTT. This translates into CAWSNTARGSGNTIYF.

Points on this clone: The germline gene is not matched at one end of the junction; a read error may be the cause. The rearrangement joins TRBV5-1 to TRBJ1-2, with 7 bases matching TRBD1. The length of the CDR3 is 13 residues. Germline V gene sequence: CDR1 SGHRS, CDR2 YFSETQ. The CDR3 DNA sequence: TGCGCCAGCAGCCCCCCGTCCTCGGGGACAGTTTACTTC. It translates to CASSPPSSGTVYF.

The chain combines TRBV30 with TRBJ2-1; D might be TRBD1 (6 bases). V lost 2 bases and J 7 bases, leaving 9 bases between the germline ends. The CDR3 extends over 12 amino acids. In germline, CDR1 is GTSNPN, CDR2 SVGIG (reference sequence). CDR3 in DNA: TGTGCCTGGAGTCATACAGGGAATGAGCAGTTCTTC. The encoded protein is CAWSHTGNEQFF.

The J gene is TRBJ2-7, the V gene TRBV7-2; 9 nucleotides match TRBD2. This CDR3 spans 14 amino acids. Germline V gives CDR1 SGHTA, CDR2 FQGNSA. Trimming cost V 6 bases and J 0 bases; bases outside gene matches: 3. CDR3 sequence (DNA): TGTGCCAGCAGTAGCGGGGGACTCTCCTACGAGCAGTACTTC. This encodes CASSSGGLSYEQYF.

The genes are TRBV7-6 and TRBJ1-1, with a possible D match to TRBD1 (5 bases). The V gene's germline CDR1 is SGHVS and CDR2 FNYEAQ. This CDR3 comprises 16 residues. V was cut by 0 bases and J by 0 bases, with 11 bases left in between. CDR3 DNA: TGTGCCAGCAGCTTAGCGCGGCGACAGTTGAACACTGAAGCTTTCTTT. This translates into CASSLARRQLNTEAFF.

The CDR3 sequence is CASSFQGPEGTQYF. CDR3 DNA: TGTGCCAGCAGTTTTCAGGGGCCTGAGGGGACCCAGTACTTC. This chain uses TRBV6-5 with TRBJ2-5; TRBD1 might be the D (6 bases). This CDR3 is 14 amino acids long. Trimming left V 4 bases short and J 7 bases short, with 16 bases between. From germline, CDR1 is MNHEY and CDR2 SVGAGI.

The genes are TRBV6-4 and TRBJ2-1; TRBD2 aligns across 11 bases. This CDR3 spans 15 amino acids. Losses at the gene ends were 3 bases for V and 8 bases for J; bases not matched to a gene: 6. The germline V gene has CDR1 MRHNA and CDR2 SNTAGT. CDR3 sequence: CASSEIAGGPHEQFF. DNA of the CDR3: TGTGCCAGCAGTGAGATAGCGGGGGGGCCCCATGAGCAGTTCTTC.

V and J are TRBV9 and TRBJ1-1, with no clear D. Trimming took 2 bases from V and 6 from J, leaving 14 bases between them. Germline V CDR1 and CDR2: SGDLS, YYNGEE. The CDR3 spans 14 residues. The CDR3 sequence: CASSVGGVVAEAFF. CDR3 nucleotide sequence: TGTGCCAGCAGCGTTGGCGGGGTGGTGGCTGAAGCTTTCTTT.

The V call is TRBV28, the J call TRBJ2-7, with TRBD2 matching 9 bases. This CDR3 spans 13 amino acids. Germline V lookup: CDR1 MDHEN, CDR2 SYDVKM. V lost 10 bases and J lost 7; bases outside the gene matches: 11. In nucleotides, the CDR3 is TGTGCCACCCAGACTAGCGGTCTAGGGGAGCAGTACTTC. It yields the protein CATQTSGLGEQYF. The full variable domain, completed using reference TRBV28 and TRBJ2-7, is DVKVTQSSRYLVKRTGEKVFLECVQDMDHENMFWYRQDPGLGLRLIYFSYDVKMKEKGDIPEGYSVSREKKERFSLILESASTNQTSMYLCATQTSGLGEQYFGPGTRLTVT.